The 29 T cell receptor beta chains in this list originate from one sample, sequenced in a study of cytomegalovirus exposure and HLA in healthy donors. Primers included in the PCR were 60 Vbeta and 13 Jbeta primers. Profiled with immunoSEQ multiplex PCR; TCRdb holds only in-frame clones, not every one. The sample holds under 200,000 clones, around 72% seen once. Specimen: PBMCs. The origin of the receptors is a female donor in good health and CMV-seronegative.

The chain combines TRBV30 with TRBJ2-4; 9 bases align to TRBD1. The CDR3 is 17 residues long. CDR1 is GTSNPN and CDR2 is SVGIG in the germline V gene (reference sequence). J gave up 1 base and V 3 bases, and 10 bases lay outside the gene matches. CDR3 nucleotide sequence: TGTGCCTGGAGGGACAGGGGCGTCCCCATGGCCAAAAACATTCAGTACTTC. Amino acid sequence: CAWRDRGVPMAKNIQYF. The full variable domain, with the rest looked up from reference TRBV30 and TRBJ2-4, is SQTIHQWPATLVQPVGSPLSLECTVEGTSNPNLYWYRQAAGRGLQLLFYSVGIGQISSEVPQNLSASRPQDRQFILSSKKLLLSDSGFYLCAWRDRGVPMAKNIQYFGAGTRLSVL.

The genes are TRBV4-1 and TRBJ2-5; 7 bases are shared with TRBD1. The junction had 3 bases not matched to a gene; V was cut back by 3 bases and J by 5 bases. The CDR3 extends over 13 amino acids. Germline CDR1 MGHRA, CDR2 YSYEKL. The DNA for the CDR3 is TGCGCCAGCAGCCAGACAGGGTTGGAGACCCAGTACTTC. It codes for CASSQTGLETQYF.

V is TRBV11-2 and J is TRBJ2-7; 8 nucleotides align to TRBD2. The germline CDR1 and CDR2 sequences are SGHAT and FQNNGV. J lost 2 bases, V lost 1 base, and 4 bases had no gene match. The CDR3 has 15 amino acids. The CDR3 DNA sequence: TGTGCCAGCAGCTTAGGACTAGCGAATCCCTACGAGCAGTACTTC. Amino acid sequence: CASSLGLANPYEQYF.

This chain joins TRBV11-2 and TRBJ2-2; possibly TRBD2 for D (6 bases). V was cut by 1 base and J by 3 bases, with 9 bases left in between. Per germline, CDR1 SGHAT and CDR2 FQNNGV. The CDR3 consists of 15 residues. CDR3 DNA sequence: TGTGCCAGCAGCTTAGTGGCGGGGCACACCGGGGAGCTGTTTTTT. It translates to CASSLVAGHTGELFF.

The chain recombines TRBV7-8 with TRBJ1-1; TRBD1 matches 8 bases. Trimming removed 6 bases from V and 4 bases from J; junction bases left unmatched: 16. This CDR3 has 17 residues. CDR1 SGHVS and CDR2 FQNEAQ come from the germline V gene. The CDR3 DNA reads TGTGCCAGCAGAATAAACCCGGGGCAGGGGGCGGGCACTGAAGCTTTCTTT. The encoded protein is CASRINPGQGAGTEAFF.

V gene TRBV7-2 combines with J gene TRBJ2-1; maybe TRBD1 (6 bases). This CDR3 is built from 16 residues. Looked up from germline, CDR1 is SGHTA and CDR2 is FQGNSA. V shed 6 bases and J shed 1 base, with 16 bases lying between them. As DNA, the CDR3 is TGTGCCAGCAGTTCGGTGATAAGGGGGTCCTACAATGAGCAGTTCTTC. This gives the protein CASSSVIRGSYNEQFF.

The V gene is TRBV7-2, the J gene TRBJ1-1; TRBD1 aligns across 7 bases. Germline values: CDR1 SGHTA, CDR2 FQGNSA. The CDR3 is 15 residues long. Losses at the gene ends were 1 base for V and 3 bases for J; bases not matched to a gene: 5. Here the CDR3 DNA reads TGTGCCAGCAGCTTAGATGGGACAGAGGACACTGAAGCTTTCTTT. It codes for CASSLDGTEDTEAFF.

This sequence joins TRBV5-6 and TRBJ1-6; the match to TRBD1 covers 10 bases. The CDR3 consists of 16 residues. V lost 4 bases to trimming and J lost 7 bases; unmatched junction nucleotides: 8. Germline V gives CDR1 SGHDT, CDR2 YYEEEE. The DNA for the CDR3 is TGTGCCAGCAGCAGACGGGACAGGGGATCGAATTCACCCCTCCACTTT. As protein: CASSRRDRGSNSPLHF.

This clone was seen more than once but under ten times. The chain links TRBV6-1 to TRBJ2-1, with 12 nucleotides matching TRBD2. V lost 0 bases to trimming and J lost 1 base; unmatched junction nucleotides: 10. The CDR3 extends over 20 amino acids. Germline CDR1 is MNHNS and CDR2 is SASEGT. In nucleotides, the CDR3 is TGTGCCAGCAGTGAAGCAGGAGGACTAGCGGGGCCCCCGTCCTACAATGAGCAGTTCTTC. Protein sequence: CASSEAGGLAGPPSYNEQFF.

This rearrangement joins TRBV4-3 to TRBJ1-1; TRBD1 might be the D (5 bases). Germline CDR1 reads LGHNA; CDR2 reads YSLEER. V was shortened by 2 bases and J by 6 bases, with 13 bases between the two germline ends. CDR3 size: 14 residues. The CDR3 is CASSQSGGRAEAFF. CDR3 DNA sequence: TGCGCCAGCAGCCAATCCGGGGGACGGGCTGAAGCTTTCTTT.

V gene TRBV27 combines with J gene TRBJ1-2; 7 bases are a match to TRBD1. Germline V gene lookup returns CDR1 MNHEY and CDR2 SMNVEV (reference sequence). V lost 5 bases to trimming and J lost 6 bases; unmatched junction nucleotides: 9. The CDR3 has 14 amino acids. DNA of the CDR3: TGTGCCAGCAGTCTCCGGACAGGAGTGGATGGCTACACCTTC. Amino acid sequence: CASSLRTGVDGYTF.

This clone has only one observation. The CDR3 region is CASSAAPGQTYEQYF. In DNA form, the CDR3 reads TGTGCCAGTAGTGCCGCTCCGGGACAGACCTACGAGCAGTACTTC. The rearrangement links TRBV19 to TRBJ2-7, with 7 bases identical to TRBD1. Germline-derived CDR1 and CDR2 are LNHDA and SQIVND (reference sequence). The ends lost 5 bases at V and 2 bases at J; junction bases unmatched: 9. The CDR3 length is 15 residues.

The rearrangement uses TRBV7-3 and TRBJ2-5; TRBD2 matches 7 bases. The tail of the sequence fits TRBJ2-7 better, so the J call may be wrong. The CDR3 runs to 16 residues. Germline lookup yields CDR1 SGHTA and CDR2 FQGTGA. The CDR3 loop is CASSLGGPSGAYEQYF. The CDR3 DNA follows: TGTGCCAGCAGCTTAGGCGGGCCTAGCGGAGCCTACGAGCAGTACTTC.

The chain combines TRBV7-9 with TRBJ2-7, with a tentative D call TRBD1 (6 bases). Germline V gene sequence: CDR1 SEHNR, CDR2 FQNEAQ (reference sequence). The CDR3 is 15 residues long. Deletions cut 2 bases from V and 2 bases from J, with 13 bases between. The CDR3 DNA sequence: TGTGCCAGCAGCTTAAACCCTGAGGGGGCCTACGAGCAGTACTTC. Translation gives CASSLNPEGAYEQYF.

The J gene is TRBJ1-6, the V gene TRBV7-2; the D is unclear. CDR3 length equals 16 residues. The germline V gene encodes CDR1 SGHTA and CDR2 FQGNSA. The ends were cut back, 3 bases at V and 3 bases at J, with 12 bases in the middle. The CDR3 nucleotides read TGTGCCAGCAGCTTTCGAGGGCGCGGCTATAATTCACCCCTCCACTTT. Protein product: CASSFRGRGYNSPLHF. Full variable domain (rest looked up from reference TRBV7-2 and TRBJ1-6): GAGVSQSPSNKVTEKGKDVELRCDPISGHTALYWYRQSLGQGLEFLIYFQGNSAPDKSGLPSDRFSAERTGGSVSTLTIQRTQQEDSAVYLCASSFRGRGYNSPLHFGNGTRLTVT.

The CDR3 bases are TGCGCCAGCAGCAGGACGGGGTCGGGTGTGGATGAAAAACTGTTTTTT. Translated, it gives CASSRTGSGVDEKLFF. The genes are TRBV5-1 and TRBJ1-4, with no clear D. The V gene lost 4 bases and the J gene lost 6 bases, with 19 bases spanning the gap. This CDR3 spans 16 amino acids. The germline V gene encodes CDR1 SGHRS and CDR2 YFSETQ.

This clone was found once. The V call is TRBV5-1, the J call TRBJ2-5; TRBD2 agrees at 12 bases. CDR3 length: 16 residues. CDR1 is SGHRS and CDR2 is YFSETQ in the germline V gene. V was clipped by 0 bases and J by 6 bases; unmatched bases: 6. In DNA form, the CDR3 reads TGCGCCAGCAGCTTGGAACCGACTAGCGGGAGCCAGACCCAGTACTTC. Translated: CASSLEPTSGSQTQYF.

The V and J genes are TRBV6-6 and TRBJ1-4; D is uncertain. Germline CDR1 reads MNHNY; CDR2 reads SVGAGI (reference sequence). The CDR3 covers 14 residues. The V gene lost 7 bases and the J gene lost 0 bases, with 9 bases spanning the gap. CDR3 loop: CASNRVSTNEKLFF. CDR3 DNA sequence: TGTGCCAGCAACCGGGTCTCAACTAATGAAAAACTGTTTTTT.

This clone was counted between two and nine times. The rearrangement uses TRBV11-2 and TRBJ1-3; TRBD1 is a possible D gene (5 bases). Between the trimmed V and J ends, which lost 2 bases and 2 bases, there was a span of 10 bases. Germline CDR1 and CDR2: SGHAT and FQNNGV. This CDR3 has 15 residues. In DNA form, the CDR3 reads TGTGCCAGCAGCTTAAAATCCAGGGCTGGAAACACCATATATTTT. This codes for CASSLKSRAGNTIYF.

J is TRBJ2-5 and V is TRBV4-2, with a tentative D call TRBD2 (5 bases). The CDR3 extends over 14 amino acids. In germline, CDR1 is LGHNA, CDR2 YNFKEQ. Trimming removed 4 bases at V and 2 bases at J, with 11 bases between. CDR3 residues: CASSLGSGQETQYF. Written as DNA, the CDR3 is TGTGCCAGCAGCCTAGGAAGCGGACAAGAGACCCAGTACTTC.

CDR3 amino acids: CASSGLAGRSDTQYF. The CDR3 DNA reads TGTGCCAGTAGTGGACTAGCGGGAAGGTCAGATACGCAGTATTTT. The chain links TRBV19 to TRBJ2-3, with 12 positions matching TRBD2. Germline CDR1 reads LNHDA; CDR2 reads SQIVND (reference sequence). The CDR3 length is 15 residues. The junction had 4 bases not matched to a gene; V was cut back by 5 bases and J by 4 bases. Full variable domain (missing parts from reference TRBV19 and TRBJ2-3): DGGITQSPKYLFRKEGQNVTLSCEQNLNHDAMYWYRQDPGQGLRLIYYSQIVNDFQKGDIAEGYSVSREKKESFPLTVTSAQKNPTAFYLCASSGLAGRSDTQYFGPGTRLTVL.

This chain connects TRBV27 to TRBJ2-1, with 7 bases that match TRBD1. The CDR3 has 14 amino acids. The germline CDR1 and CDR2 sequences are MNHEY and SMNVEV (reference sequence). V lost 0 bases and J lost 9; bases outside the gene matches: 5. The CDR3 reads CASSLSTGMSEQFF. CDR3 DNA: TGTGCCAGCAGTTTATCGACAGGGATGAGTGAGCAGTTCTTC.

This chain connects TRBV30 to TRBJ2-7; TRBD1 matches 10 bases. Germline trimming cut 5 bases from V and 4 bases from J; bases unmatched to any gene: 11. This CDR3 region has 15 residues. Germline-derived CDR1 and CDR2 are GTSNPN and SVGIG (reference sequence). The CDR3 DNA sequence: TGTGCCTGGGGCCGGGGACAGGGGAAAAAGTACGAGCAGTACTTC. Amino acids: CAWGRGQGKKYEQYF.

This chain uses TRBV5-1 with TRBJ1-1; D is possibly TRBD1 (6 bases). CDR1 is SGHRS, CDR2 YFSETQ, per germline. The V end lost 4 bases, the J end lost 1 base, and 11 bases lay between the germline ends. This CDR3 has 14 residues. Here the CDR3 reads CASSVWTENTEAFF. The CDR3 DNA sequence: TGCGCCAGCAGCGTTTGGACAGAGAACACTGAAGCTTTCTTT.

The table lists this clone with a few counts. CDR3 coding DNA: TGTGCCAGCAGCCCAGGGGGCGGGAGAAGCTCCTACGAGCAGTACTTC. Its translation is CASSPGGGRSSYEQYF. The genes are TRBV27 and TRBJ2-7; tentatively, D is TRBD1 (8 bases). V was clipped by 6 bases and J by 0 bases, with 18 bases between them. Germline values: CDR1 MNHEY, CDR2 SMNVEV (reference sequence). The CDR3 totals 16 residues.

In DNA form, the CDR3 reads TGTGTCGCCCAGGGACAGGGGACGCAAGTGCCCCTCCACTTT. Translated: CVAQGQGTQVPLHF. V gene TRBV19 combines with J gene TRBJ1-6; 10 bases fit TRBD1. Germline V gene sequence: CDR1 LNHDA, CDR2 SQIVND (reference sequence). CDR3 length equals 14 residues.

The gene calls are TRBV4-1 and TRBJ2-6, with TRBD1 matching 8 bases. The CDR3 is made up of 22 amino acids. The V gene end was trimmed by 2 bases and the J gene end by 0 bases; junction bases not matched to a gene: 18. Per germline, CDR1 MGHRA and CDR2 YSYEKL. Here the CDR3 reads CASSQIFGQGALKVSGANVLTF. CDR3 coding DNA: TGCGCCAGCAGCCAAATTTTTGGGCAGGGGGCTCTTAAAGTCTCTGGGGCCAACGTCCTGACTTTC.

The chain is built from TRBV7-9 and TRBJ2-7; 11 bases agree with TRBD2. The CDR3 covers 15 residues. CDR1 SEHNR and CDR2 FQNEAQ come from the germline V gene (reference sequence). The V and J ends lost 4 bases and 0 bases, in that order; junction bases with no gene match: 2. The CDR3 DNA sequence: TGTGCCAGCAGCTCCACTAGCGGGAGCTCCTACGAGCAGTACTTC. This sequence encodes CASSSTSGSSYEQYF.

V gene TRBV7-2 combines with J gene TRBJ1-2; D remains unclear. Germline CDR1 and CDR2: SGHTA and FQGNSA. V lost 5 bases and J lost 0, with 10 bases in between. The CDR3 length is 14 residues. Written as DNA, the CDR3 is TGTGCCAGCAGCGAGTACAGAGCTAACTATGGCTACACCTTC. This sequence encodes CASSEYRANYGYTF.